This entry describes one T cell receptor (beta chain). Its antigen is not identified. Germline loops: CDR1 KGHSH, CDR2 LQKENI. The germline V and J ends were trimmed by 3 bases and 2 bases, with 10 bases remaining between them. The CDR3 extends over 14 amino acids. Profiling relied on immunoSEQ multiplex PCR, and the TCRdb table lists in-frame clones only, not all of them. The data contain 80,000 or so clones, around 86% of them singletons. This sample is drawn from a study of OX40 agonist ivuxolimab in advanced cancers. Study-wide background: Each dose-escalation patient presented with hepatocellular carcinoma, melanoma, renal cell or head and neck cancer.

Study-wide findings and caveats: Expansion of clones was among the lowest in partial responders at 0.1-3.0 mg/kg.

The chain couples TRBV18 to TRBJ1-1; D perhaps matches TRBD1 (5 bases). This specimen consisted of CD4+ or CD8+ T cells sorted from blood, obtained in a trial of the OX40 agonist ivuxolimab. The sequence derives from an adult with an advanced solid tumor such as melanoma, head and neck, liver or kidney cancer. Here the CDR3 DNA reads TGTGCCAGCTCACCGGCTACAGGAAACACTGAAGCTTTCTTT. It codes for CASSPATGNTEAFF.